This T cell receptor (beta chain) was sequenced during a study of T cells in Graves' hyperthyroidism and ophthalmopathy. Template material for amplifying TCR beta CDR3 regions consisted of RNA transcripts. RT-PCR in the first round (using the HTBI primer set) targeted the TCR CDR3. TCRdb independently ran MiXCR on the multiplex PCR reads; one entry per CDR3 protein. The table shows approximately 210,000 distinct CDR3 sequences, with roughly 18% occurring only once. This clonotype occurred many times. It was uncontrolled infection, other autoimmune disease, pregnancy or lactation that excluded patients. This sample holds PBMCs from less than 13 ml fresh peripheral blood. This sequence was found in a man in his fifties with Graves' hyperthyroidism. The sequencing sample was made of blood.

CDR3 protein: CASGLLQGDTQYF. DNA of the CDR3: TGTGCTAGTGGTTTGTTACAGGGGGATACGCAGTATTTT. The V and J genes are TRBV12-5 and TRBJ2-3; 7 nucleotides match TRBD1. CDR1 is LGHNT and CDR2 is FRNRAP in the germline V gene. The CDR3 has 13 residues. Losses at the gene ends were 2 bases for V and 6 bases for J; bases not matched to a gene: 2.